Following are 23 T cell receptor beta chains from one sample sequenced in a study of blood T cell repertoires in COVID-19. The table came from immunoSEQ multiplex PCR; TCRdb's copy has only in-frame clones and leaves some out. This sample has a few hundred thousand clones, with approximately 90% found just once. Sequenced: PBMCs or T cells enriched from blood (not recorded which). These receptors all stem from a man under 40 who had recovered from COVID-19.

The chain employs TRBV4-1 and TRBJ1-1; TRBD1 aligns across 7 bases. V was pared by 2 bases and J by 1 base, with 10 bases of the junction left unmatched. This CDR3 contains 17 residues. In germline, CDR1 is MGHRA, CDR2 YSYEKL. The CDR3 sequence is CASSQRYLGTANTEAFF. DNA of the CDR3: TGCGCCAGCAGCCAAAGGTACCTCGGGACAGCGAACACTGAAGCTTTCTTT.

The V call is TRBV7-9, the J call TRBJ2-3; D gene ambiguous. The CDR3 totals 15 residues. V shed 7 bases and J shed 4 bases, with 18 bases lying between them. Looked up from germline, CDR1 is SEHNR and CDR2 is FQNEAQ (reference sequence). The CDR3 DNA follows: TGTGCCAGCACTCCCCGAGGAGTTTATGCAGATACGCAGTATTTT. It specifies CASTPRGVYADTQYF.

The chain employs TRBV19 and TRBJ2-2, with a weak D call TRBD2 (5 bases). Between the trimmed V and J ends, which lost 1 base and 4 bases, there was a span of 10 bases. Germline CDR1 and CDR2: LNHDA and SQIVND (reference sequence). The length of the CDR3 is 15 residues. In DNA form, the CDR3 reads TGTGCCAGTAGTATAGGAGGGTTCTCCACCGGGGAGCTGTTTTTT. Translating it yields CASSIGGFSTGELFF.

The V gene is TRBV3-1 (or the pseudogene TRBV3-2), the J gene TRBJ1-2, with 9 bases that match TRBD1. The CDR3 contains 14 residues. The ends lost 6 bases at V and 6 bases at J; junction bases unmatched: 8. Germline lookup yields CDR1 LGHDT and CDR2 YNNKEL (reference sequence). The CDR3 region has the DNA TGTGCCAGCAGGAACGGGACAGGGAACAATGGCTACACCTTC. Its translation: CASRNGTGNNGYTF.

The chain recombines TRBV27 with TRBJ2-7, with D tentatively TRBD2 (7 bases). The germline V and J ends were trimmed by 2 bases and 4 bases, with 15 bases remaining between them. The length of the CDR3 is 15 residues. Per germline, CDR1 MNHEY and CDR2 SMNVEV (reference sequence). CDR3 bases: TGTGCCAGCAGTTTAGTACGGGGGGCGCAATACGAGCAGTACTTC. Encoded protein: CASSLVRGAQYEQYF.

The chain carries TRBV27 and TRBJ2-2; D may be TRBD2 (6 bases). Germline V lookup: CDR1 MNHEY, CDR2 SMNVEV (reference sequence). The CDR3 is made up of 13 amino acids. The ends were cut back, 5 bases at V and 7 bases at J, with 11 bases in the middle. This CDR3 is CASSTQGGGELFF. CDR3 DNA: TGTGCCAGCAGTACGCAGGGAGGCGGGGAGCTGTTTTTT.

This chain links TRBV2 with TRBJ1-1; D is uncertain. V lost 9 bases and J 5 bases, leaving 10 bases between the germline ends. The length of the CDR3 is 11 residues. CDR1 and CDR2 (germline): SNHLY, FYNNEI. The CDR3, as DNA: TGTGCCAGTTCCGGGTGGACTGAAGCTTTCTTT. Its translation: CASSGWTEAFF. The whole variable domain, remainder taken from reference TRBV2 and TRBJ1-1, is EPEVTQTPSHQVTQMGQEVILRCVPISNHLYFYWYRQILGQKVEFLVSFYNNEISEKSEIFDDQFSVERPDGSNFTLKIRSTKLEDSAMYFCASSGWTEAFFGQGTRLTVV.

The chain employs TRBV5-4 and TRBJ2-1, with TRBD2 matching over 9 bases. The junction had 8 bases not matched to a gene; V was cut back by 4 bases and J by 9 bases. This CDR3 spans 14 amino acids. In germline, CDR1 is SGHNT, CDR2 YYREEE (reference sequence). CDR3 in DNA: TGTGCCAGCAGCAAAGCGGGGGGAGAGACTGAGCAGTTCTTC. Translation: CASSKAGGETEQFF.

CDR3 residues: CASSISQRTGEQYF. The CDR3 nucleotides are TGTGCCAGTAGTATCTCCCAAAGGACGGGGGAGCAGTACTTC. V gene TRBV19 combines with J gene TRBJ2-7, with D maybe TRBD2 (5 bases). The germline V and J ends were trimmed by 3 bases and 7 bases, with 16 bases remaining between them. Germline V CDR1 and CDR2: LNHDA, SQIVND (reference sequence). The CDR3 contains 14 residues.

The chain combines TRBV5-4 with TRBJ2-5; a possible D gene is TRBD1 (6 bases). V was pared by 4 bases and J by 5 bases, with 18 bases between. The CDR3 has 15 amino acids. CDR1 is SGHNT, CDR2 YYREEE, per germline (reference sequence). As DNA, the CDR3 is TGTGCCAGCAGCCGCGAAATGGGGGCAGCTGAGACCCAGTACTTC. Amino acids: CASSREMGAAETQYF.

The chain is built from TRBV20-1 and TRBJ2-7; D is perhaps TRBD1 (6 bases). The V gene lost 5 bases and the J gene lost 7 bases, with 12 bases spanning the gap. The CDR3 sequence is 11 residues long. CDR1 is DFQATT, CDR2 SNEGSKA, per germline (reference sequence). The CDR3 DNA follows: TGCAGTGCTCCGAGGGGGTATGAGCAGTACTTC. This translates into CSAPRGYEQYF.

The V call is TRBV6-5, the J call TRBJ2-7, with D perhaps TRBD2 (5 bases). V was cut by 6 bases and J by 4 bases, with 13 bases left in between. The CDR3 spans 13 residues. Germline assignment: CDR1 MNHEY and CDR2 SVGAGI. The CDR3 region is CASSPEGRYEQYF. CDR3 coding DNA: TGTGCCAGCAGCCCCGAGGGAAGATACGAGCAGTACTTC.

In its sample, this clone was seen a few times. The chain links TRBV5-8 to TRBJ1-5; D is possibly TRBD1 (6 bases). Germline assignment: CDR1 SGHTS and CDR2 YDEGEE. This CDR3 region has 15 residues. V was clipped by 2 bases and J by 3 bases, with 12 bases between them. CDR3 DNA: TGTGCCAGCAGCTTTCTTCCAGGGGTCAATCAGCCCCAGCATTTT. It translates to CASSFLPGVNQPQHF.

The sample holds one count of this clone. This sequence joins TRBV28 and TRBJ2-7; 9 bases line up with TRBD2. The CDR3 extends over 14 amino acids. Trimming took 3 bases from V and 1 from J; bases not matched to a gene: 1. CDR1 MDHEN and CDR2 SYDVKM come from the germline V gene. The CDR3 sequence: CASSLGLASYEQYF. CDR3 in DNA: TGTGCCAGCAGTTTGGGACTAGCATCCTACGAGCAGTACTTC.

This chain connects TRBV4-3 to TRBJ2-3; D perhaps matches TRBD2 (5 bases). The CDR3 totals 17 residues. The germline V and J ends were trimmed by 0 bases and 3 bases, with 16 bases remaining between them. Germline assignment: CDR1 LGHNA and CDR2 YSLEER. The CDR3 protein is CASSQDVGLTGTDTQYF. CDR3 bases: TGCGCCAGCAGCCAAGATGTAGGCCTAACGGGGACAGATACGCAGTATTTT.

The J gene is TRBJ1-1, the V gene TRBV10-3; D remains unclear. CDR3 length: 17 amino acids. Trimming shortened V by 0 bases and J by 7 bases, and 21 bases separated the two germline ends. Germline V gene lookup returns CDR1 ENHRY and CDR2 SYGVKD. The CDR3 loop is CAISESIGSVGRYEAFF. CDR3 DNA: TGTGCCATCAGTGAGTCGATTGGAAGCGTCGGTAGGTATGAAGCTTTCTTT.

The chain couples TRBV5-4 to TRBJ1-5; 8 bases agree with TRBD1. After removal of 4 bases from V and 0 bases from J, the junction contained 12 bases not matched to a gene. This CDR3 is built from 18 residues. CDR1 is SGHNT, CDR2 YYREEE, per germline (reference sequence). The CDR3: CASSPTPGTGNSNQPQHF. The CDR3, as DNA: TGTGCCAGCAGCCCCACCCCAGGGACAGGTAATAGCAATCAGCCCCAGCATTTT.

The V and J genes are TRBV6-6 and TRBJ2-1; 13 bases are shared with TRBD2. Looked up from germline, CDR1 is MNHNY and CDR2 is SVGAGI (reference sequence). J was trimmed by 0 bases and V by 5 bases; bases with no gene match: 10. This CDR3 spans 19 amino acids. CDR3 protein: CASSPRLAGGRSSYNEQFF. Here the CDR3 DNA reads TGTGCCAGCAGTCCACGACTAGCGGGGGGCCGGAGCTCCTACAATGAGCAGTTCTTC.

This clone was seen only a few times. The rearrangement uses TRBV18 and TRBJ1-1; no firm D call. V gave up 4 bases and J gave up 1 base, with 10 bases separating them. CDR1 KGHSH and CDR2 LQKENI come from the germline V gene. The CDR3 runs to 14 residues. DNA for the CDR3: TGTGCCAGCTCACTCGGACTGACGAACACTGAAGCTTTCTTT. This encodes CASSLGLTNTEAFF.

The sample holds a few counts of this clone. V usage is TRBV6-5 and J usage is TRBJ1-1, with a weak D call TRBD1 (6 bases). V lost 6 bases and J 2 bases, leaving 13 bases between the germline ends. The CDR3 contains 14 residues. Germline-derived CDR1 and CDR2 are MNHEY and SVGAGI. The DNA for the CDR3 is TGTGCCAGCAGGACAGGCCTCGGCAACACTGAAGCTTTCTTT. As protein: CASRTGLGNTEAFF.

The chain couples TRBV3-1 (or the pseudogene TRBV3-2) to TRBJ1-2; the match to TRBD1 covers 9 bases. The CDR3 spans 15 residues. Trimming at V came to 4 bases and at J to 4 bases, leaving 7 bases not matched to a gene. Looked up from germline, CDR1 is LGHDT and CDR2 is YNNKEL (reference sequence). CDR3 amino acids: CASSLGQGTGYGYTF. The DNA of the CDR3 is TGTGCCAGCAGCCTAGGACAGGGGACAGGCTATGGCTACACCTTC.

The chain is built from TRBV21-1 and TRBJ2-1; the DNA was not compared with TRBD1, the D call given in the table. TRBV21-1 is deemed a pseudogene. CDR3 length: 16 residues. Here the CDR3 reads CASSKVTGGSYNEQFF. As DNA, the CDR3 is TGTGCCAGCAGCAAAGTGACAGGGGGCTCCTACAATGAGCAGTTCTTC.

Only one count was recorded for this clone. The chain uses TRBV11-2 and TRBJ2-6; possible D gene TRBD1, 6 bases. The CDR3 extends over 17 amino acids. The ends were cut back, 3 bases at V and 0 bases at J, with 12 bases in the middle. Germline CDR1 SGHAT, CDR2 FQNNGV. CDR3: CASSLIHRASGANVLTF. The CDR3 region has the DNA TGTGCCAGCAGCTTGATACACAGGGCCTCTGGGGCCAACGTCCTGACTTTC.